This T cell receptor beta chain comes out of a study of identical twins. Points from the study as a whole: Fewer insertions were carried by abundant cord blood beta clonotypes, but none was seen in memory repertoires. With monozygotic twins, out-of-frame TCR alpha sharing exceeded what models estimated.

The V gene lost 2 bases and the J gene lost 14 bases, with 23 bases spanning the gap. This CDR3 region has 15 residues. Germline values: CDR1 MNHEY, CDR2 SVGEGT. Donors were all healthy Caucasians. Via MiXCR, TCRdb re-called the 5' RACE reads, giving one row per CDR3 protein. The sample lists 500,000 or so distinct CDR3 sequences, 12% to 15% occurring once. Concerning this clonotype itself: Its antigen is unknown.

These data were also reused for a study on yellow fever vaccine responses in identical twins. In that study: Vaccine-induced T cell responses in twins were reportedly observed to appear partly convergent, partly personalized.

The sample was CD4+ T cells sorted from blood. The receptor comes from a woman aged 18-29 years in good health. This chain links TRBV6-2 or TRBV6-3 with TRBJ2-3; either TRBD1 or TRBD2 may supply D (5 bases each). This CDR3 is CASSYAGTTPPWPYF. CDR3 coding DNA: TGTGCCAGCAGTTACGCCGGGACCACACCGCCTTGGCCGTATTTT.